What follows describes a single T cell receptor beta chain. Original processing methods: Quantification of nucleated cells was approximated via reference gene primer amplification. Some clones are missing from TCRdb's copy, which holds only in-frame ones; the method was immunoSEQ multiplex PCR. The D gene and trimming were derived from the DNA, and the V and J assignments and clone size from that table. The table lists under 300,000 clones, 88% of them singletons. This entry is derived from a study of blood T cell repertoires in COVID-19. Across the study: The samples span acute and convalescent COVID-19 from the United States, Italy and Spain.

Trimming stripped 3 bases from V and 3 bases from J, with 9 bases between. Germline V gene data show CDR1 as DFQATT and CDR2 as SNEGSKA (reference sequence). The CDR3 loop spans 12 amino acids. Grouping used clinical history reported by participants in a survey and questionnaire. Either two negative PCRs, clearance, or symptom resolution qualified Cohort 3 donors as recovered. The chain links TRBV20-1 to TRBJ2-7; the D gene is possibly TRBD2 (6 bases). Input material: PBMCs or T cells enriched from blood (not recorded which). The TCR originated in a woman between 25 and 40 years old who had recovered from COVID-19. As DNA, the CDR3 is TGCAGTGCTAGTTGGGGGGTCTACGAGCAGTACTTC. It specifies CSASWGVYEQYF.